Listed below are T cell receptor beta chains from one sample, sequenced in a study of T cell repertoires in cytomegalovirus infection. TCRdb used MiXCR to reprocess the reads, holding one entry per CDR3 protein. The repertoire holds about 830,000 distinct CDR3 sequences, with approximately 29% as singletons. What these receptors recognize is not known. This material consisted of cultured CD8+ T cells from PBMCs, taken from culture after CMV antigen stimulation. These receptors were obtained from a human donor in good health (CMV status not recorded). Some clones in this sample may be carry-over from other donors' samples. Both conserved end residues are part of each CDR3. Each record gives: clone size, V gene, J gene, CDR3 length, D gene, CDR3 protein, CDR3 DNA. The D gene is left open where the match is weak. Size values are once, few and many counts, or a class for expanded clones, and some rows have none.

.	TRBV25-1	TRBJ2-3	16	TRBD1	CASSGTGRSRTDTQYF	TGTGCCAGCAGTGGGACAGGCCGGTCTCGCACAGATACGCAGTATTTT
.	TRBV5-4	TRBJ1-1	13	TRBD1	CASNPGGNTEAFF	TGTGCCAGCAACCCAGGGGGGAACACTGAAGCTTTCTTT
.	TRBV12-3/TRBV12-4	TRBJ2-7	17	TRBD1	CASSTETGQRSSYEQYF	TGTGCCAGCAGCACCGAGACAGGGCAAAGGAGCTCCTACGAGCAGTACTTC
.	TRBV12-3/TRBV12-4	TRBJ2-5	17	TRBD2	CASSFKTSGETREAQYF	TGTGCCAGCAGTTTTAAGACTAGCGGGGAGACAAGAGAGGCCCAGTACTTC
few	TRBV2	TRBJ2-1	16	.	CASSEVRRTAQDEQFF	TGTGCCAGCAGTGAAGTAAGGAGGACAGCTCAGGATGAGCAGTTCTTC
.	TRBV29-1	TRBJ2-1	13	TRBD2	CSPGPGGSNEQFF	TGCAGCCCAGGACCGGGGGGTAGCAATGAGCAGTTCTTC
.	TRBV7-9	TRBJ1-1	14	.	CASRGPGQATEAFF	TGTGCCAGCAGGGGGCCGGGACAAGCCACTGAAGCTTTCTTT
.	TRBV4-3	TRBJ1-1	15	.	CASSQGLTRAAEAFF	TGCGCCAGCAGCCAAGGCCTCACAAGGGCGGCTGAAGCTTTCTTT
.	TRBV27	TRBJ2-2	16	.	CASHHLQAPNTGELFF	TGTGCCAGCCACCACCTGCAGGCCCCGAACACCGGGGAGCTGTTTTTT
.	TRBV5-1	TRBJ2-3	12	TRBD1	CASSKQGYTQYF	TGCGCCAGCAGCAAACAGGGGTATACGCAGTATTTT
.	TRBV19	TRBJ2-1	16	TRBD1	CASIPTGTGAYNEQFF	TGTGCCAGTATTCCGACCGGGACAGGAGCGTACAATGAGCAGTTCTTC
.	TRBV6-6	TRBJ2-1	20	TRBD2	CTSSDRPSGTSGGVQWGQFF	TGTACCAGCAGTGATAGACCATCCGGGACTAGCGGGGGAGTACAATGGGGACAGTTCTTC
.	TRBV2	TRBJ2-7	14	.	CASSQRQQFYEQYF	TGTGCCAGCAGTCAAAGACAGCAGTTCTACGAGCAGTACTTC